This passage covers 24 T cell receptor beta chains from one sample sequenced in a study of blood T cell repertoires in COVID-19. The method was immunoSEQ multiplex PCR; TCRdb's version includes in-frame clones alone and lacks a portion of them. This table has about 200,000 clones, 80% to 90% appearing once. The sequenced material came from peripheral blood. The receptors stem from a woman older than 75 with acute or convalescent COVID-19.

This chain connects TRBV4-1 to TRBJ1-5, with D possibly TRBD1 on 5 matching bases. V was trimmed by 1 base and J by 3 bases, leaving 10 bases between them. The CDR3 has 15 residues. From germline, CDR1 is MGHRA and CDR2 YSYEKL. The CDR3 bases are TGCGCCAGCAGCCAAGTCGGGGGAGACAATCAGCCCCAGCATTTT. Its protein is CASSQVGGDNQPQHF.

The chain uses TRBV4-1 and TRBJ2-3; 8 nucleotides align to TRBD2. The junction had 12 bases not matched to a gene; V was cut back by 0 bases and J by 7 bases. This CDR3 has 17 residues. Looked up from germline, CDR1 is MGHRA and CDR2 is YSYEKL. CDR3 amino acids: CASSQERNGGARNTQYF. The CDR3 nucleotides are TGCGCCAGCAGCCAAGAAAGGAACGGGGGGGCTCGGAATACGCAGTATTTT.

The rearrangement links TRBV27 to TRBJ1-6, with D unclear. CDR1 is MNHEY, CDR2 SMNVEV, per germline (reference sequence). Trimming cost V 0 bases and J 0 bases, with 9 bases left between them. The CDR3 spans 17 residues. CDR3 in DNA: TGTGCCAGCAGTTTATCCAGTTCTGGCTCCTATAATTCACCCCTCCACTTT. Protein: CASSLSSSGSYNSPLHF.

The CDR3 sequence: CASSLTAGYGYTF. In DNA form, the CDR3 reads TGTGCCAGCAGTTTAACTGCAGGCTATGGCTACACCTTC. The rearrangement links TRBV12-3 or TRBV12-4 to TRBJ1-2, with unresolved D. CDR3 length equals 13 residues. Deletions cut 2 bases from V and 4 bases from J, with 8 bases between.

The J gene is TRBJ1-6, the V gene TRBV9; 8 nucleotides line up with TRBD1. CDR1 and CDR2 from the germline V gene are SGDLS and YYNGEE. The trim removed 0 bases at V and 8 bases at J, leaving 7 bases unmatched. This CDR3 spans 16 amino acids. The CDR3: CASSVGPQGDHSPLHF. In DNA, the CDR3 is TGTGCCAGCAGCGTAGGGCCACAGGGGGATCATTCACCCCTCCACTTT.

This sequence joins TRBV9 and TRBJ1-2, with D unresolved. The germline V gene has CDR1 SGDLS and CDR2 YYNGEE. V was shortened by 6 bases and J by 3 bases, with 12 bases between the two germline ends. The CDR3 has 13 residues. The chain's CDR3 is CASTRADHYGYTF. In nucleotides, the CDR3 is TGTGCCAGCACGCGAGCGGACCACTATGGCTACACCTTC. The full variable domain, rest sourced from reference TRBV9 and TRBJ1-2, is DSGVTQTPKHLITATGQRVTLRCSPRSGDLSVYWYQQSLDQGLQFLIQYYNGEERAKGNILERFSAQQFPDLHSELNLSSLELGDSALYFCASTRADHYGYTFGSGTRLTVV.

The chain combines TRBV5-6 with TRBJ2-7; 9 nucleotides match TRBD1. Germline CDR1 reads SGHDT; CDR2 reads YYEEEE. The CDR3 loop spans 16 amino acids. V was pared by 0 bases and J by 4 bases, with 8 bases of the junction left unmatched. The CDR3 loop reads CASSLVPGQGEYEQYF. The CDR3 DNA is TGTGCCAGCAGCTTGGTGCCGGGACAGGGTGAATACGAGCAGTACTTC.

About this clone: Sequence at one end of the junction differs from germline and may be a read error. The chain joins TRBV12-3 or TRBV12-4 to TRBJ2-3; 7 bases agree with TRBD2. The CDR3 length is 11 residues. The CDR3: CASSIGGTRGF. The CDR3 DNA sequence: TGTGCCAGCAGTATCGGGGGGACCCGGGGGTTT.

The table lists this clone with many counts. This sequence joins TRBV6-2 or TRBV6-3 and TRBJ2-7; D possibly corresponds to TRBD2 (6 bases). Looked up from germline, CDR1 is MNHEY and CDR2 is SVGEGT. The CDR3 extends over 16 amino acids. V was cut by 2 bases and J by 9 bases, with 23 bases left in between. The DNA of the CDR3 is TGTGCCAGCAGTTACGGGGGGACCCAAATCCGGACTGGGCAGTACTTC. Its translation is CASSYGGTQIRTGQYF.

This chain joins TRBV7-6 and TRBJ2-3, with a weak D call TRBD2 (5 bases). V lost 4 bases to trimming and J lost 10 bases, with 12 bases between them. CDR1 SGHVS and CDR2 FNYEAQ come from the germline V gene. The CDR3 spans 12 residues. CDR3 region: CASSSGGSPQYF. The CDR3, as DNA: TGTGCCAGCAGCTCGGGCGGGTCCCCGCAGTATTTT.

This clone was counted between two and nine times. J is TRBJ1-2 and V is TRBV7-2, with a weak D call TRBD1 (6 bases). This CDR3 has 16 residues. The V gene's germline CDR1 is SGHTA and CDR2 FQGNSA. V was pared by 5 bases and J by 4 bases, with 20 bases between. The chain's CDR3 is CASSLEGGALGYGYTF. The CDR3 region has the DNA TGTGCCAGCAGCCTCGAGGGGGGGGCGCTGGGCTATGGCTACACCTTC.

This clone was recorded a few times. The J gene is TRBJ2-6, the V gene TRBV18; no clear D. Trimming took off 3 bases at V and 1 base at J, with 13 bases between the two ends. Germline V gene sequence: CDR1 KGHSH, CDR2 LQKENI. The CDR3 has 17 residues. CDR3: CASSPLSQLSGANVLTF. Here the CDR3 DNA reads TGTGCCAGCTCACCCCTATCACAGCTATCTGGGGCCAACGTCCTGACTTTC.

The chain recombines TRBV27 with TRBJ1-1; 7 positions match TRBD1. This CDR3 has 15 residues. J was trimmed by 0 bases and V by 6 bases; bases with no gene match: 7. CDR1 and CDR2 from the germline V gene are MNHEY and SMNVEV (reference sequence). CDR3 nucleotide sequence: TGTGCCAGCAGGCCCCAGGGACAGATGAACACTGAAGCTTTCTTT. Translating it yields CASRPQGQMNTEAFF.

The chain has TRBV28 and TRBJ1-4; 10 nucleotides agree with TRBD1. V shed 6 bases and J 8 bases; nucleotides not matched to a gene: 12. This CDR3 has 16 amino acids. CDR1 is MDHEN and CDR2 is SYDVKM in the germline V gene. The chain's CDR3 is CASSSGQGPRGEKLFF. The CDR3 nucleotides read TGTGCCAGCAGCTCGGGACAGGGGCCCCGAGGAGAAAAACTGTTTTTT.

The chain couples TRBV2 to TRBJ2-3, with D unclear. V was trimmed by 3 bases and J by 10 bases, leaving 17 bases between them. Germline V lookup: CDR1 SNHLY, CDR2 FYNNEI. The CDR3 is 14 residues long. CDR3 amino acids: CASSDQATLVAQYF. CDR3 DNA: TGTGCCAGCAGTGACCAGGCTACTCTCGTTGCGCAGTATTTT.

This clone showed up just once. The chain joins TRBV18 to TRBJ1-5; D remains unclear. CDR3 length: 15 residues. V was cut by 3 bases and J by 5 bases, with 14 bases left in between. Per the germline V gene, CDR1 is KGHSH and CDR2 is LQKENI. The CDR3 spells CASSPNPGSDQPQHF. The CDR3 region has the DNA TGTGCCAGCTCACCGAACCCGGGGTCCGATCAGCCCCAGCATTTT. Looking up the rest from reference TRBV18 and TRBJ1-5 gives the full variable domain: NAGVMQNPRHLVRRRGQEARLRCSPMKGHSHVYWYRQLPEEGLKFMVYLQKENIIDESGMPKERFSAEFPKEGPSILRIQQVVRGDSAAYFCASSPNPGSDQPQHFGDGTRLSIL.

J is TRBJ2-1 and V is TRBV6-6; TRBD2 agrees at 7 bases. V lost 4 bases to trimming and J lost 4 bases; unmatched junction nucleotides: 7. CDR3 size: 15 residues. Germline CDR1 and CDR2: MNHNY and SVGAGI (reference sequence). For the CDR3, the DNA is TGTGCCAGCAGTTTATCGGCTAGCGGTTACAATGAGCAGTTCTTC. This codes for CASSLSASGYNEQFF.

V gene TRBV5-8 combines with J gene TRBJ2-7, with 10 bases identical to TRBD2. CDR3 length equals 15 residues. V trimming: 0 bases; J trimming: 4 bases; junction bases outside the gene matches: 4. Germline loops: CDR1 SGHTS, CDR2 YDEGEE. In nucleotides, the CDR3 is TGTGCCAGCAGCTTGGGGCTAGCGGGGGTTTACGAGCAGTACTTC. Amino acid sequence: CASSLGLAGVYEQYF.

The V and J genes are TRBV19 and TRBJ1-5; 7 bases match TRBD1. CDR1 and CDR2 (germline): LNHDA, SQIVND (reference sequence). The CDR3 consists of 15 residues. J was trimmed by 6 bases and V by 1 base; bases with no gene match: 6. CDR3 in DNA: TGTGCCAGTAGTATAGTGAAGGGGGCAGCTCAGCCCCAGCATTTT. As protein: CASSIVKGAAQPQHF.

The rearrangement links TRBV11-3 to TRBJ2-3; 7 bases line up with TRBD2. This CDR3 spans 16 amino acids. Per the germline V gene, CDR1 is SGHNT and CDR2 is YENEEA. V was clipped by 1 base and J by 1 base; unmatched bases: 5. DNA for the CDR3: TGTGCCAGCAGCTTAGTAGGCGGGAGAGGCACAGATACGCAGTATTTT. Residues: CASSLVGGRGTDTQYF.

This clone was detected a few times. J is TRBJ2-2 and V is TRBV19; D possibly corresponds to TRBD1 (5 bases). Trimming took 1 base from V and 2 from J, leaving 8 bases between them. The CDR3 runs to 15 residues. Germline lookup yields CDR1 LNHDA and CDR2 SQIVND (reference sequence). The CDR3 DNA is TGTGCCAGTAGTATAGCGACAGCTAACACCGGGGAGCTGTTTTTT. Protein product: CASSIATANTGELFF.

The CDR3 bases are TGTGCCAGCTCCCCCGACACGGTGTATGGCTACACCTTC. Amino acids: CASSPDTVYGYTF. V gene TRBV18 combines with J gene TRBJ1-2; D is unresolved. The CDR3 is made up of 13 amino acids. Trimming took 6 bases from V and 5 from J, leaving 13 bases between them. CDR1 KGHSH and CDR2 LQKENI come from the germline V gene.

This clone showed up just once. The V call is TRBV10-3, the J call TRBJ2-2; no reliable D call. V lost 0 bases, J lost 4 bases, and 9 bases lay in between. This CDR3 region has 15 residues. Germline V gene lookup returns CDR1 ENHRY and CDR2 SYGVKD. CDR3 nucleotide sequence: TGTGCCATCAGTGAGTCTAGCCTTAGCACCGGGGAGCTGTTTTTT. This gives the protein CAISESSLSTGELFF.

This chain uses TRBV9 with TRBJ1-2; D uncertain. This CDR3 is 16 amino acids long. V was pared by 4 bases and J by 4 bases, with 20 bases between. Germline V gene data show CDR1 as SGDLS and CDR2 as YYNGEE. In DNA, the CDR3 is TGTGCCAGCAGCCCACAAGCGAGGGATTCGACCTATGGCTACACCTTC. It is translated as CASSPQARDSTYGYTF.